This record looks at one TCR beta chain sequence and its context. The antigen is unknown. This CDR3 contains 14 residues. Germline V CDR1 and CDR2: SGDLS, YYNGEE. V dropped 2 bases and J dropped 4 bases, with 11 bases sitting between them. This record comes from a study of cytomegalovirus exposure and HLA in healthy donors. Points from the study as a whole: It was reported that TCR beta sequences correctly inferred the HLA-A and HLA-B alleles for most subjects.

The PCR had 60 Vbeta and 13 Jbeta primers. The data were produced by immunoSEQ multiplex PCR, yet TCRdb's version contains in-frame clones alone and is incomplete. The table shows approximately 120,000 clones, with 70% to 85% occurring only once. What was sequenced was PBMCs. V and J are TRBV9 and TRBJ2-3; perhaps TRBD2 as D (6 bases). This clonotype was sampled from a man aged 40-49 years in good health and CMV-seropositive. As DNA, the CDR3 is TGTGCCAGCAGCGTGGCGGGGAGACCAGATACGCAGTATTTT. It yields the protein CASSVAGRPDTQYF.